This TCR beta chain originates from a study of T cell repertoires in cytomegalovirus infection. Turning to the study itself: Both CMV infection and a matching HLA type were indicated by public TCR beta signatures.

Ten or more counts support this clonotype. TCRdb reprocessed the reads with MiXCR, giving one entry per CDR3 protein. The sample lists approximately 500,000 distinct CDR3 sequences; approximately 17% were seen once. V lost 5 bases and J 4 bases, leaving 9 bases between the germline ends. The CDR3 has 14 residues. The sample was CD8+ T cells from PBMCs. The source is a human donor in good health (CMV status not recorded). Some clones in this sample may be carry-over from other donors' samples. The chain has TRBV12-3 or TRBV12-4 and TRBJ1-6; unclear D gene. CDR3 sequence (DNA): TGTGCCAGCAGTCTCGGGATTTATAATTCACCCCTCCACTTT. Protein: CASSLGIYNSPLHF.